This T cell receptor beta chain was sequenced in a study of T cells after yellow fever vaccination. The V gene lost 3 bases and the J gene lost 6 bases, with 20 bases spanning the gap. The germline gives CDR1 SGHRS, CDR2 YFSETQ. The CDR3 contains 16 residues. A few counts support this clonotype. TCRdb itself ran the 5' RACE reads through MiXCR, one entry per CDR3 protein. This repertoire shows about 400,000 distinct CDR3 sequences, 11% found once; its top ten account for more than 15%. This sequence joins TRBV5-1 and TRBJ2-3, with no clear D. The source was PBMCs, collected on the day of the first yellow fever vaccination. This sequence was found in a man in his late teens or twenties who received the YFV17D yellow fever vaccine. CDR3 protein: CASSSQVAAPVDTQYF. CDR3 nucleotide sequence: TGCGCCAGCAGCTCCCAAGTAGCAGCTCCGGTTGATACGCAGTATTTT. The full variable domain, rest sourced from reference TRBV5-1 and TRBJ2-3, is KAGVTQTPRYLIKTRGQQVTLSCSPISGHRSVSWYQQTPGQGLQFLFEYFSETQRNKGNFPGRFSGRQFSNSRSEMNVSTLELGDSALYLCASSSQVAAPVDTQYFGPGTRLTVL.